Described below is a single T cell receptor beta chain sequence and its context. Through a sample-barcoded 5' primer and a J-beta primer mix, a second PCR was run for 7 to 11 cycles. TCRdb reprocessed the 5' RACE reads via MiXCR and lists one record per CDR3 protein. Counted here are about 1.8 million distinct CDR3 sequences, around half occurring once; the ten biggest clones make up over 2%. The data derive from a study of blood T cells in healthy people across ages. Each individual donor underwent a draw of roughly 10 milliliters of peripheral blood. The clonotype comes from a middle-aged woman in good health. The specimen was blood.

As DNA, the CDR3 is TGTGCCAGCAGTTACCAAACAGGGGACACTGAAGCTTTCTTT. Its translation is CASSYQTGDTEAFF. The rearrangement uses TRBV6-6 and TRBJ1-1; 7 bases align to TRBD1. Germline loops: CDR1 MNHNY, CDR2 SVGAGI (reference sequence). The CDR3 runs to 14 residues. The ends lost 2 bases at V and 3 bases at J; junction bases unmatched: 3.